This T cell receptor beta chain was sequenced during a study of blood T cell repertoires in COVID-19. Overall study context: The origin of the acute and convalescent COVID-19 samples was the United States, Italy and Spain. T cells, B-cell-depleted T cells, or PBMCs supplied cDNA or gDNA.

In the authors' workflow: Scientists estimated how many nucleated cells there were by amplifying reference gene primers. TCRdb's table, derived via immunoSEQ multiplex PCR, lists solely in-frame clones and lacks some. Clone size and the V and J calls come from that table; the DNA yielded D and trimming. The sample holds hundreds of thousands of clones, about 87% seen once. Germline CDR1 and CDR2: MDHEN and SYDVKM. The CDR3 spans 14 residues. The V and J ends lost 6 bases and 6 bases, in that order; junction bases with no gene match: 5. The J gene is TRBJ1-6, the V gene TRBV28; 7 bases match TRBD1. This TCR derives from a woman under 30 with acute or convalescent COVID-19. Sequencing used peripheral blood. The CDR3 reads CASSPGTVNSPLHF. Here the CDR3 DNA reads TGTGCCAGCAGCCCCGGGACAGTTAATTCACCCCTCCACTTT.